One T cell receptor (beta chain) is described in this entry. Its target is unknown. From the 5' RACE reads, TCRdb called clonotypes with MiXCR, one entry per CDR3 protein. The sample yields roughly 250,000 distinct CDR3 sequences, over 10% seen once. The sample belongs to a study of T cells after yellow fever vaccination. Study as a whole: Preparation used SMART-Seq v4 Ultra Low Input for the low-cell-number fractions. Findings and caveats of the study: Clonotypes shared by both compartments, CD4 and CD8, made up a small share. Abundant clonotypes from the bulk population could get into FACS-sorted repertoires as contaminants. Among primary-vaccination clones, most reappeared after the booster, at 96% for CD4 and about 90% for CD8.

Per germline, CDR1 DFQATT and CDR2 SNEGSKA (reference sequence). There are 16 residues in the CDR3. Trimming took 5 bases from V and 2 from J, leaving 18 bases between them. The chain carries TRBV20-1 and TRBJ2-2; D assignment may be TRBD1 or TRBD2 (5 bases each). The sample here was CD4+ T cells sorted from PBMCs, taken 45 days after the yellow fever booster vaccination. The receptor was derived from a young man who received the YFV17D yellow fever vaccine. CDR3 sequence reads: CSAPGTRSVNTGELFF. The CDR3 coding sequence is TGCAGTGCTCCAGGGACCCGAAGTGTAAACACCGGGGAGCTGTTTTTT.